A single sample gave rise to the 23 T cell receptor beta chains below, sequenced in a study of blood T cells in healthy people across ages. Next came a second PCR, run for about 6 to 11 cycles, which used a sample-barcoded 5' primer along with a J-beta primer mix. TCRdb reprocessed the 5' RACE reads via MiXCR and lists one record per CDR3 protein. The table includes fewer than 1,000,000 distinct CDR3 sequences, 35% to 50% detected once. The sequenced sample was blood. The receptor set was obtained from a man older than 75 in good health.

This clonotype has at least ten counts. J is TRBJ2-5 and V is TRBV20-1, with 16 bases aligning to TRBD2. The CDR3 has 15 residues. Germline loops: CDR1 DFQATT, CDR2 SNEGSKA (reference sequence). The junction had 4 bases not matched to a gene; V was cut back by 5 bases and J by 4 bases. The CDR3, as DNA: TGCAGTGCTTCCGGGACTAGCGGGGGGGGAGAGACCCAGTACTTC. It is translated as CSASGTSGGGETQYF.

This clonotype was seen repeatedly, ten times or more. The chain carries TRBV12-3 or TRBV12-4 and TRBJ2-1, with 8 positions matching TRBD2. CDR3 length equals 13 residues. After removal of 5 bases from V and 9 bases from J, the junction contained 6 bases not matched to a gene. The CDR3 bases are TGTGCCAGCAGTCTCGGACTAGCAGTTGAGCAGTTCTTC. This translates into CASSLGLAVEQFF.

This sequence joins TRBV28 and TRBJ2-4; the match to TRBD2 covers 8 bases. Trimming cost V 6 bases and J 2 bases; bases outside gene matches: 6. The CDR3 contains 15 residues. The germline CDR1 and CDR2 sequences are MDHEN and SYDVKM. For the CDR3, the DNA is TGTGCCAGCAGCATGACTAGCGTGACCAAAAACATTCAGTACTTC. Translation gives CASSMTSVTKNIQYF.

The CDR3 sequence: CASSRLAGWGEQYF. In DNA form, the CDR3 reads TGTGCCAGCAGCCGTCTCGCAGGATGGGGCGAGCAGTACTTC. The chain couples TRBV3-1 to TRBJ2-5; no definite D call. The assigned J gene may be wrong: the sequence end matches TRBJ2-7 better. CDR1 is LGHDT and CDR2 is YNNKEL in the germline V gene (reference sequence). The CDR3 has 14 residues.

This clonotype occurred a few times. The V and J genes are TRBV29-1 and TRBJ2-3; 9 nucleotides match TRBD2. V was clipped by 0 bases and J by 4 bases; unmatched bases: 8. Germline-derived CDR1 and CDR2 are SQVTM and ANQGSEA. The CDR3 runs 16 residues. For the CDR3, the DNA is TGCAGCGTTGAAGATCCTTGGCTAGCGGGATCAGATACGCAGTATTTT. It translates to CSVEDPWLAGSDTQYF.

This clonotype was seen a handful of times. The chain uses TRBV6-6 and TRBJ2-3; D not resolved. V dropped 5 bases and J dropped 1 base, with 16 bases sitting between them. CDR3 length: 16 amino acids. Germline V lookup: CDR1 MNHNY, CDR2 SVGAGI (reference sequence). CDR3 nucleotides: TGTGCCAGCAGTCACCCCACTGGCGCCCGCACAGATACGCAGTATTTT. Protein: CASSHPTGARTDTQYF.

The V gene is TRBV3-1, the J gene TRBJ2-6; no clear D. V was pared by 4 bases and J by 0 bases, with 10 bases between. Germline V CDR1 and CDR2: LGHDT, YNNKEL (reference sequence). This CDR3 is 16 amino acids long. The CDR3 loop reads CASSPDWNSGANVLTF. In nucleotides, the CDR3 is TGTGCCAGCAGCCCAGACTGGAACTCTGGGGCCAACGTCCTGACTTTC.

The CDR3 loop is CASSQGSVDGSTDTQYF. The CDR3 nucleotides read TGCGCCAGCAGCCAAGGGTCGGTAGACGGGAGCACAGATACGCAGTATTTT. V gene TRBV4-1 combines with J gene TRBJ2-3, with D unresolved. This CDR3 region has 17 residues. V was pared by 1 base and J by 0 bases, with 14 bases between. The V gene's germline CDR1 is MGHRA and CDR2 YSYEKL.

This clonotype appeared many times. The chain joins TRBV12-3 or TRBV12-4 to TRBJ1-2; D is possibly TRBD1 (6 bases). CDR3 length equals 13 residues. V lost 5 bases and J 5 bases, leaving 12 bases between the germline ends. CDR3 DNA: TGTGCCAGCAGTCCGAACAGGGATTATGGCTACACCTTC. Translated: CASSPNRDYGYTF.

As regards this clonotype: A clone one base away is much larger, so this may be a read error. The chain joins TRBV29-1 to TRBJ2-7; D is perhaps TRBD2 (7 bases). The J call may be mistaken, given a closer DNA end match to TRBJ2-5. The CDR3 has 16 amino acids. Looked up from germline, CDR1 is SQVTM and CDR2 is ANQGSEA. The CDR3 sequence: CSVPRGPGRGGETQYF. DNA of the CDR3: TGCAGCGTTCCTCGGGGCCCCGGCAGGGGAGGGGAGACCCAGTACTTC.

This clonotype has only a few counts. V and J are TRBV14 and TRBJ2-7; 11 bases are a match to TRBD2. This CDR3 contains 16 residues. CDR1 and CDR2 from the germline V gene are SGHDN and FVKESK. J gave up 2 bases and V 2 bases, and 5 bases lay outside the gene matches. The CDR3 protein is CASSQPTSGRPYEQYF. In nucleotides, the CDR3 is TGTGCCAGCAGCCAACCTACTAGCGGGAGACCCTACGAGCAGTACTTC.

V is TRBV5-6 and J is TRBJ2-3; no definite D call. The CDR3 totals 16 residues. The V end lost 3 bases, the J end lost 1 base, and 15 bases lay between the germline ends. CDR1 and CDR2 (germline): SGHDT, YYEEEE. The DNA of the CDR3 is TGTGCCAGCAGCTCCCAGGATAGAATGGGCACAGATACGCAGTATTTT. It codes for CASSSQDRMGTDTQYF. The variable domain in full, with the rest retrieved from reference TRBV5-6 and TRBJ2-3, is DAGVTQSPTHLIKTRGQQVTLRCSPKSGHDTVSWYQQALGQGPQFIFQYYEEEERQRGNFPDRFSGHQFPNYSSELNVNALLLGDSALYLCASSSQDRMGTDTQYFGPGTRLTVL.

The gene calls are TRBV6-6 and TRBJ2-1; 14 nucleotides match TRBD2. This CDR3 is built from 16 residues. Germline lookup yields CDR1 MNHNY and CDR2 SVGAGI (reference sequence). Unmatched junction bases numbered 5, after V lost 2 bases and J lost 8 bases. Here the CDR3 reads CASSYGLAGGEDEQFF. The CDR3 region has the DNA TGTGCCAGCAGTTACGGACTAGCGGGAGGAGAGGATGAGCAGTTCTTC.

This clonotype was counted between two and nine times. The chain has TRBV7-2 and TRBJ1-1, with a possible D match to TRBD1 (6 bases). The CDR3 has 14 amino acids. The germline V gene encodes CDR1 SGHTA and CDR2 FQGNSA. The V and J ends lost 4 bases and 5 bases respectively, with 14 bases between them. The CDR3 sequence: CASSSQGSGTEAFF. The CDR3 DNA reads as TGTGCCAGCAGCTCACAGGGCTCGGGGACTGAAGCTTTCTTT.

This chain connects TRBV20-1 to TRBJ2-3; D might be TRBD2 (6 bases). The CDR3 loop spans 15 amino acids. Germline CDR1 and CDR2: DFQATT and SNEGSKA (reference sequence). V was pared by 6 bases and J by 2 bases, with 18 bases between. CDR3 in amino acids: CSAGTGTPYTDTQYF. The CDR3 DNA is TGCAGTGCCGGAACGGGGACTCCGTACACAGATACGCAGTATTTT.

This clonotype was seen a few times. This chain links TRBV12-3 or TRBV12-4 with TRBJ2-7; TRBD2 matches at 7 bases. The CDR3 totals 15 residues. V lost 0 bases to trimming and J lost 3 bases; unmatched junction nucleotides: 5. CDR3 protein: CASSLALAAHYEQYF. CDR3 coding DNA: TGTGCCAGCAGTTTAGCGCTAGCGGCCCACTACGAGCAGTACTTC.

CDR3 amino acids: CASSYDKLAKNIQYF. The DNA for the CDR3 is TGTGCCAGCAGTTACGACAAGTTAGCCAAAAACATTCAGTACTTC. The gene calls are TRBV6-5 and TRBJ2-4; D is undetermined. From germline, CDR1 is MNHEY and CDR2 SVGAGI. V gave up 2 bases and J gave up 0 bases, with 8 bases separating them. The CDR3 is 15 residues long.

V usage is TRBV20-1 and J usage is TRBJ2-1; 8 bases are a match to TRBD1. Judging by the DNA end, TRBJ2-7 fits better; the J call may be wrong. The CDR3 totals 21 residues. Per the germline V gene, CDR1 is DFQATT and CDR2 is SNEGSKA (reference sequence). For the CDR3, the DNA is TGCAGTGCTAGAGGGATAGGTGACAGGGGACCTTACTTACAACCGGTCAATGAGCAGTACTTC. Its translation is CSARGIGDRGPYLQPVNEQYF.

With respect to this clonotype: This may arise from a read error, as a much more abundant clone is one base away. V usage is TRBV7-2 and J usage is TRBJ2-7; the match to TRBD2 covers 15 bases. V shed 5 bases and J 7 bases; nucleotides not matched to a gene: 9. The V gene's germline CDR1 is SGHTA and CDR2 FQGNSA. The CDR3 totals 16 residues. The CDR3 coding sequence is TGTGCCAGCAGCCCCCCGGGACTAGCGGGAGGTAGGGAGCAGTACTTC. Encoded protein: CASSPPGLAGGREQYF. The full variable domain, in which reference TRBV7-2 and TRBJ2-7 provide the parts outside the CDR3, is GAGVSQSPSNKVTEKGKDVELRCDPISGHTALYWYRQSLGQGLEFLIYFQGNSAPDKSGLPSDRFSAERTGGSVSTLTIQRTQQEDSAVYLCASSPPGLAGGREQYFGPGTRLTVT.

For this clonotype: With a much larger clone just one base away, this may be a read error. The chain uses TRBV27 and TRBJ2-7, with D possibly TRBD2 on 5 matching bases. Germline V gene data show CDR1 as MNHEY and CDR2 as SMNVEV (reference sequence). There are 15 residues in the CDR3. The CDR3 loop reads CAGSLTRTGVEQQYF. The CDR3 DNA sequence: TGTGCCGGCAGTTTAACGAGGACTGGGGTGGAGCAGCAGTACTTC.

This clonotype appeared once. The chain joins TRBV20-1 to TRBJ2-3, with 7 positions matching TRBD1. Germline V gene sequence: CDR1 DFQATT, CDR2 SNEGSKA (reference sequence). The ends lost 5 bases at V and 0 bases at J; junction bases unmatched: 2. The CDR3 has 13 residues. In DNA, the CDR3 is TGCAGTGCTCACAGGGGTAGCACAGATACGCAGTATTTT. It yields the protein CSAHRGSTDTQYF.

In regard to this clonotype: Its ends do not fully match the called genes, so a read error is possible. V usage is TRBV3-1 and J usage is TRBJ2-7; D might be TRBD1 (5 bases). This CDR3 is 15 amino acids long. The V gene's germline CDR1 is LGHDT and CDR2 YNNKEL (reference sequence). In DNA form, the CDR3 reads TGCGCCAGCAGCCCGCGAGTCGACAGAGCCTACGAGCAGTACTTC. Amino acids: CASSPRVDRAYEQYF.

The V gene is TRBV3-1, the J gene TRBJ2-5; 9 bases fit TRBD2. Per the germline V gene, CDR1 is LGHDT and CDR2 is YNNKEL (reference sequence). V shed 6 bases, J shed 5 bases, and the junction held 7 bases outside the gene matches. The CDR3 extends over 14 amino acids. Here the CDR3 reads CASSLSGSGETQYF. CDR3 in DNA: TGTGCCAGCAGTCTTAGCGGGAGTGGGGAGACCCAGTACTTC.